This T cell receptor (beta chain) was documented in a study of beta chain features in type 1 diabetes. The study's findings and limits: Researchers report that Type 1 diabetes patients had moderately but significantly shorter TCRB CDR3s across all four CD4+ subsets. Diminished insertions and augmented deletions at VDJ junctions characterized type 1 diabetes patients.

Isolated RNA was reverse transcribed in full, so expressed TCRB transcripts were sequenced. Data came from immunoSEQ multiplex PCR; TCRdb stores just in-frame clones and leaves some out. The data hold roughly 230,000 clones, with approximately 10% observed a single time. For this clone: Antigen unknown.

V was trimmed by 7 bases and J by 7 bases, leaving 15 bases between them. This CDR3 has 13 residues. Germline lookup yields CDR1 SGHNT and CDR2 YYREEE (reference sequence). Sequencing was done on a sample of naive CD4+ T cells from blood. This chain links TRBV5-4 with TRBJ2-1, with D possibly being TRBD2 (7 bases). The sequence derives from a man aged 30 to 45 with type 1 diabetes. DNA for the CDR3: TGTGCCAGCGGCGGGGGCGTGGGAAATGAGCAGTTCTTC. Residues: CASGGGVGNEQFF.